These 24 T cell receptor beta chains were all obtained from the same sample, sequenced in a study of blood T cell repertoires in COVID-19. Repertoires were generated with immunoSEQ multiplex PCR, while TCRdb's copy carries only in-frame clones and drops some. This table holds more than 300,000 clones, more than 75% found once. Specimen: PBMCs or T cells enriched from blood (not recorded which). The receptors derive from a woman aged 18-29 years who had recovered from COVID-19.

This clone was seen only a few times. This chain joins TRBV4-2 and TRBJ2-7, with TRBD1 matching over 9 bases. Germline V gene lookup returns CDR1 LGHNA and CDR2 YNFKEQ. The J segment lost 0 bases and the V segment lost 0 bases, leaving 3 bases of the junction unmatched. The CDR3 spans 16 residues. The CDR3 bases are TGTGCCAGCAGCCAAGAAAGACAGGGGGGCTCCTACGAGCAGTACTTC. It encodes CASSQERQGGSYEQYF.

This CDR3 is CASSERVSYEQYF. CDR3 coding DNA: TGTGCCAGCAGTGAGCGGGTTTCCTACGAGCAGTACTTC. The chain employs TRBV6-1 and TRBJ2-7; D is possibly TRBD2 (5 bases). CDR1 MNHNS and CDR2 SASEGT come from the germline V gene. This CDR3 region has 13 residues. V lost 3 bases to trimming and J lost 1 base, with 7 bases between them.

This chain connects TRBV2 to TRBJ2-1; D might be TRBD1 (6 bases). The CDR3 loop spans 16 amino acids. V lost 7 bases, J lost 0 bases, and 16 bases lay in between. Germline assignment: CDR1 SNHLY and CDR2 FYNNEI. CDR3 loop: CASIWTAQSSYNEQFF. The DNA of the CDR3 is TGTGCCAGCATATGGACAGCCCAGAGCTCCTACAATGAGCAGTTCTTC.

The V gene is TRBV5-6, the J gene TRBJ2-3; D may be TRBD1 (6 bases). Per germline, CDR1 SGHDT and CDR2 YYEEEE. Trimming removed 2 bases from V and 2 bases from J, with 15 bases in between. CDR3 length: 16 amino acids. CDR3 nucleotides: TGTGCCAGCAGCTTCAAAGGTGGACAGCTCACAGATACGCAGTATTTT. Protein: CASSFKGGQLTDTQYF.

This clone is categorized as large. This chain links TRBV12-5 with TRBJ1-1; 8 bases agree with TRBD1. Per the germline V gene, CDR1 is LGHNT and CDR2 is FRNRAP. V shed 4 bases and J 3 bases; nucleotides not matched to a gene: 4. CDR3 size: 14 residues. CDR3 DNA sequence: TGTGCTAGTGGTTCAGGGGGCACGTACACTGAAGCTTTCTTT. Its translation is CASGSGGTYTEAFF.

The chain has TRBV7-9 and TRBJ1-5; TRBD1 agrees at 11 bases. CDR1 and CDR2 (germline): SEHNR, FQNEAQ (reference sequence). V dropped 4 bases and J dropped 9; count of bases not matched to a gene: 14. The CDR3 is made up of 17 amino acids. CDR3 in amino acids: CASSSWEGQGVPRPQHF. Here the CDR3 DNA reads TGTGCCAGCAGCTCCTGGGAGGGACAGGGGGTTCCCAGGCCCCAGCATTTT.

The rearrangement links TRBV10-2 to TRBJ1-1, with a weak D call TRBD1 (6 bases). Trimming removed 2 bases at V and 1 base at J, with 8 bases between. The CDR3 spans 14 residues. Germline CDR1 WSHSY, CDR2 SAAADI. The CDR3 loop is CASSETGRNTEAFF. CDR3 DNA: TGCGCCAGCAGTGAGACAGGGAGGAACACTGAAGCTTTCTTT.

The chain has TRBV18 and TRBJ2-2, with D maybe TRBD2 (6 bases). Germline CDR1 is KGHSH and CDR2 is LQKENI. This CDR3 region has 15 residues. V lost 3 bases and J 14 bases, leaving 22 bases between the germline ends. CDR3 bases: TGTGCCAGCTCACCTAAGATAGTGGCCGGGGGTCACCTGTTTTTT. It translates to CASSPKIVAGGHLFF.

This clone was counted between two and nine times. V is TRBV5-1 and J is TRBJ2-2; D gene unclear. The CDR3 is 13 residues long. CDR1 is SGHRS, CDR2 YFSETQ, per germline. The V end lost 2 bases, the J end lost 3 bases, and 5 bases lay between the germline ends. The CDR3 coding sequence is TGCGCCAGCAGCTTTCAGGACACCGGGGAGCTGTTTTTT. Its protein is CASSFQDTGELFF.

The J gene is TRBJ2-2, the V gene TRBV28, with a possible D match to TRBD2 (6 bases). Between the trimmed V and J ends, which lost 8 bases and 7 bases, there was a span of 26 bases. This CDR3 comprises 17 residues. Germline V gene sequence: CDR1 MDHEN, CDR2 SYDVKM. DNA of the CDR3: TGTGCCAGCGGAGGGAATCCTCGGGACCCCCTACGCGGGGAGCTGTTTTTT. The encoded protein is CASGGNPRDPLRGELFF.

The chain is built from TRBV9 and TRBJ1-2; possibly TRBD1 for D (5 bases). The CDR3 runs 16 residues. Germline V gene sequence: CDR1 SGDLS, CDR2 YYNGEE. With 2 bases removed from V and 1 base from J, the gap between germline ends came to 15 bases. This CDR3 is CASSVRGGNLNYGYTF. CDR3 DNA: TGTGCCAGCAGCGTTCGGGGGGGAAACCTTAACTATGGCTACACCTTC.

A few counts support this clone. V usage is TRBV5-1 and J usage is TRBJ1-5; 11 bases are shared with TRBD1. The junction had 7 bases not matched to a gene; V was cut back by 1 base and J by 7 bases. The germline V gene has CDR1 SGHRS and CDR2 YFSETQ. This CDR3 comprises 16 residues. CDR3 residues: CASSLSGQGAGQPQHF. The DNA of the CDR3 is TGCGCCAGCAGCTTGTCTGGACAGGGGGCAGGACAGCCCCAGCATTTT.

The J gene is TRBJ2-7, the V gene TRBV10-3, with 10 bases identical to TRBD1. Germline trimming cut 4 bases from V and 2 bases from J; bases unmatched to any gene: 5. The CDR3 totals 15 residues. Germline values: CDR1 ENHRY, CDR2 SYGVKD. The chain's CDR3 is CAISGGTGVPYEQYF. CDR3 DNA sequence: TGTGCCATCAGTGGGGGGACAGGGGTCCCCTACGAGCAGTACTTC.

This clone was seen a few times. The same CDR3 also results from other DNA sequences found in this sample. The chain has TRBV5-5 and TRBJ2-2, with D hard to call. V lost 2 bases, J lost 3 bases, and 5 bases lay in between. The germline gives CDR1 SGHKS, CDR2 YYEKEE (reference sequence). This CDR3 has 13 residues. The DNA of the CDR3 is TGTGCCAGCAGCTTAGGAGACACCGGGGAGCTGTTTTTT. Translating gives CASSLGDTGELFF.

The chain joins TRBV24-1 to TRBJ2-2; D is ambiguous. This CDR3 comprises 14 residues. Germline V gene sequence: CDR1 KGHDR, CDR2 SFDVKD. With 0 bases removed from V and 8 bases from J, the gap between germline ends came to 9 bases. In nucleotides, the CDR3 is TGTGCCACCAGTGATTTGCAGGTAGAAGGGGAGCTGTTTTTT. Its protein product is CATSDLQVEGELFF.

The V gene is TRBV19, the J gene TRBJ1-5; 7 bases line up with TRBD1. The V segment lost 6 bases and the J segment 7 bases; nucleotides outside the gene matches: 12. The CDR3 consists of 15 residues. The germline V gene encodes CDR1 LNHDA and CDR2 SQIVND (reference sequence). The CDR3 coding sequence is TGTGCCAGTAGACTACTATGGCAGGGGGTGCAGCCCCAGCATTTT. It specifies CASRLLWQGVQPQHF.

This clone was counted at least ten times. J is TRBJ2-1 and V is TRBV6-4, with 9 positions matching TRBD2. V was clipped by 0 bases and J by 3 bases; unmatched bases: 3. The CDR3 loop spans 16 amino acids. In germline, CDR1 is MRHNA, CDR2 SNTAGT. Written as DNA, the CDR3 is TGTGCCAGCAGTGACTCGCGGGGGGGAGGCTACAATGAGCAGTTCTTC. It codes for CASSDSRGGGYNEQFF.

This chain connects TRBV11-2 to TRBJ2-5, with 13 bases that match TRBD2. J gave up 5 bases and V 5 bases, and 5 bases lay outside the gene matches. Germline CDR1 reads SGHAT; CDR2 reads FQNNGV. CDR3 length: 15 residues. The CDR3: CASSPWTSGSETQYF. In DNA form, the CDR3 reads TGTGCCAGCAGCCCATGGACTAGCGGGAGTGAGACCCAGTACTTC.

The V gene is TRBV19, the J gene TRBJ2-7; 10 bases match TRBD1. Germline V lookup: CDR1 LNHDA, CDR2 SQIVND (reference sequence). The V segment lost 3 bases and the J segment 4 bases; nucleotides outside the gene matches: 3. The CDR3 length is 14 residues. This CDR3 reads CASSISGQGYEQYF. As DNA, the CDR3 is TGTGCCAGTAGTATTTCGGGACAGGGGTACGAGCAGTACTTC.

This sequence joins TRBV7-9 and TRBJ2-1; a possible D gene is TRBD2 (6 bases). Per the germline V gene, CDR1 is SEHNR and CDR2 is FQNEAQ (reference sequence). Deletions cut 2 bases from V and 0 bases from J, with 8 bases between. The CDR3 consists of 15 residues. Here the CDR3 reads CASSLHGSSYNEQFF. DNA of the CDR3: TGTGCCAGCAGCTTACACGGGAGCTCCTACAATGAGCAGTTCTTC.

This chain joins TRBV4-1 and TRBJ1-2; TRBD1 agrees at 9 bases. The germline V gene encodes CDR1 MGHRA and CDR2 YSYEKL. CDR3 length: 15 amino acids. J gave up 1 base and V 3 bases, and 3 bases lay outside the gene matches. The CDR3 here is CASSQGGQGNYGYTF. The DNA of the CDR3 is TGCGCCAGCAGCCAGGGGGGACAGGGTAACTATGGCTACACCTTC.

The chain uses TRBV9 and TRBJ2-7; 8 bases agree with TRBD1. Germline V CDR1 and CDR2: SGDLS, YYNGEE. V gave up 2 bases and J gave up 4 bases; unmatched junction bases: 5. The length of the CDR3 is 14 residues. CDR3 nucleotide sequence: TGTGCCAGCAGCGTCGGGACAGGCCAATACGAGCAGTACTTC. It encodes CASSVGTGQYEQYF.

The rearrangement joins TRBV28 to TRBJ2-7, with TRBD1 matching over 9 bases. J lost 4 bases, V lost 5 bases, and 9 bases had no gene match. The CDR3 runs to 15 residues. Germline V CDR1 and CDR2: MDHEN, SYDVKM. The CDR3: CASSAPGQGKYEQYF. The DNA for the CDR3 is TGTGCCAGCAGTGCGCCGGGACAGGGAAAATACGAGCAGTACTTC.

The chain combines TRBV21-1 with TRBJ1-6; the table's D call TRBD1 went unverified against the DNA. TRBV21-1 is listed as a pseudogene. This CDR3 contains 15 residues. CDR3 region: CASSKEGRAFSPLHF. The DNA of the CDR3 is TGTGCCAGCAGCAAAGAGGGCAGGGCCTTTTCACCCCTCCACTTT.